These 5 T cell receptor beta chains share one sample of origin, sequenced in a study of T-cell reconstitution after alpha-beta-depleted transplantation in children (dated by TCRdb to about 2016). The treatment or condition label, as the study defines it: allogeneic hematopoietic cell transplantation with graft depleted of TCRalphabeta T cells and CD19 B cells. Libraries were made using PCR. This sample was sequenced with an Illumina HiSeq 2500. Molecular barcoding was employed in the preparation of TCR libraries, with unique molecular identifiers being used to normalize TCRbeta repertoire quantification. TCRdb itself trimmed the public reads at Q25 with fastp, ran MiXCR and retained productive beta chains. When rows share a CDR3 protein, they turn into one entry using the most common DNA and genes. Counted in this sample were 600,000 to 700,000 distinct CDR3 sequences; 10% to 15% of them appeared once. The ten largest clones capture 0.79% of the sample.

The specimen was PBMCs, collected before TCRalphabeta/CD19-depleted stem cell transplant. The receptors were sampled from a girl aged 2 to 9 with congenital amegakaryocytic thrombocytopenia, due to receive a stem cell transplant.

The chain is built from TRBV7-6 and TRBJ2-6; either TRBD1 or TRBD2 may supply D (5 bases each). The germline CDR1 and CDR2 sequences are SGHVS and FNYEAQ. The CDR3 runs 18 residues. V was pared by 3 bases and J by 0 bases, with 15 bases between. This chain's CDR3 is CASSFSPGRTSGANVLTF. The CDR3 nucleotides are TGTGCCAGCAGCTTTTCTCCAGGGAGAACCTCTGGGGCCAACGTCCTGACTTTC.

This clonotype has ten or more counts. The chain recombines TRBV5-1 with TRBJ2-1; 7 bases are shared with TRBD2. This CDR3 is 17 amino acids long. In germline, CDR1 is SGHRS, CDR2 YFSETQ. V lost 4 bases, J lost 8 bases, and 18 bases stayed unmatched. In DNA, the CDR3 is TGCGCCAGCAGCAGCGGGACCAGCGGGGTGGGGAGCGATGAGCAGTTCTTC. This encodes CASSSGTSGVGSDEQFF. The full variable domain, its missing parts supplied by reference TRBV5-1 and TRBJ2-1, is KAGVTQTPRYLIKTRGQQVTLSCSPISGHRSVSWYQQTPGQGLQFLFEYFSETQRNKGNFPGRFSGRQFSNSRSEMNVSTLELGDSALYLCASSSGTSGVGSDEQFFGPGTRLTVL.

This clonotype was detected many times. The chain uses TRBV5-1 and TRBJ2-1; 7 bases fit TRBD1. The CDR3 contains 14 residues. V lost 4 bases and J lost 2; bases outside the gene matches: 3. Germline assignment: CDR1 SGHRS and CDR2 YFSETQ. The CDR3 DNA reads as TGCGCCAGCAGCCTGGGACAGCCCTACAATGAGCAGTTCTTC. Its translation is CASSLGQPYNEQFF.

This clonotype was picked up a small number of times. V is TRBV10-3 and J is TRBJ2-3, with 7 bases lining up with TRBD2. Germline trimming cut 8 bases from V and 6 bases from J; bases unmatched to any gene: 11. This CDR3 spans 14 amino acids. Germline lookup yields CDR1 ENHRY and CDR2 SYGVKD. The DNA for the CDR3 is TGTGCCATCCTCCCGGGAGGCCGTGGGGATACGCAGTATTTT. It encodes CAILPGGRGDTQYF.

This clonotype was recorded at least ten times. The junction and the germline gene differ at one end; a read error may be behind it. The chain employs TRBV5-6 and TRBJ2-2; no clear D. The CDR3 consists of 12 residues. Per germline, CDR1 SGHDT and CDR2 YYEEEE. CDR3 amino acids: CASRLAHGELFF. The CDR3 DNA reads as TGTGCCAGCAGGTTGGCCCACGGGGAGCTGTTTTTT.